This TCR beta chain stems from a study of OX40 agonist ivuxolimab in advanced cancers. The study's findings and limits: Averaged across samples, CD8+ T cells carried more expanded clones than CD4+ did. At doses 0.1 to 3.0 mg/kg, CD4+ and CD8+ clones expanded. Among the lowest levels of clonal expansion were found in partial responders at 0.1-3.0 mg/kg.

Trimming took 1 base from V and 6 from J, leaving 11 bases between them. The germline gives CDR1 SGHTA, CDR2 FQGNSA. The CDR3 sequence is 14 residues long. Here immunoSEQ multiplex PCR was the method, and the copy in TCRdb shows in-frame clones only, minus some. In the table there are roughly 73,000 clones, roughly nine tenths of which are singletons. About this clone itself: Antigen: not known.

The sequences come from CD4+ or CD8+ T cells sorted from blood, collected in a trial of the OX40 agonist ivuxolimab. The chain combines TRBV7-2 with TRBJ2-3; D ambiguous. This receptor was obtained from an adult with an advanced solid tumor such as melanoma, head and neck, liver or kidney cancer. The CDR3 DNA is TGTGCCAGCAGCTTAGACAACCCATGGGATACGCAGTATTTT. This encodes CASSLDNPWDTQYF.